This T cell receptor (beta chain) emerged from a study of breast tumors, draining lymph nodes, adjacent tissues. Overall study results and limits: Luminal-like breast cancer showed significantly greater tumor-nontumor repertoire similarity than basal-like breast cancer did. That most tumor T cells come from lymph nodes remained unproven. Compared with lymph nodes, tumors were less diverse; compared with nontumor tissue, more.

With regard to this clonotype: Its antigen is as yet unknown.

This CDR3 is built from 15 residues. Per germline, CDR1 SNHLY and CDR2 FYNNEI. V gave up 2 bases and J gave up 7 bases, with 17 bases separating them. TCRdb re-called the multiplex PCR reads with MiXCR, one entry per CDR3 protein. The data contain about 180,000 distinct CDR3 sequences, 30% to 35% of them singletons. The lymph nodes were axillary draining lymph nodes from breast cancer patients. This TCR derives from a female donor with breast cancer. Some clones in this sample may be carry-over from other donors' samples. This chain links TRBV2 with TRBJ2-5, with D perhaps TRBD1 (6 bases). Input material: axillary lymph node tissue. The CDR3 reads CASSEIVQGGGTQYF. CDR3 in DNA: TGTGCCAGCAGTGAAATTGTACAGGGTGGCGGGACCCAGTACTTC.